This is a list of T cell receptor beta chains from one sample in a study of blood T cell repertoires in COVID-19. The method was immunoSEQ multiplex PCR; TCRdb's version includes in-frame clones alone and lacks a portion of them. The sample has under 150,000 clones, 65% to 85% seen once. The sequenced sample consisted of peripheral blood. The receptors come from a man in his fifties with active or convalescent COVID-19. Both conserved end residues are part of each CDR3. Fields, in order: V gene, clone size, J gene, CDR3 protein. Clone size is shown for a subset of rows, as once, few, many or a class of expanded clone.

>TRBV27|NA|TRBJ2-3
CASSSRLAGAVDTQYF
>TRBV28|NA|TRBJ2-3
CAVPSGQGTDTQYF
>TRBV27|few|TRBJ2-7
CASSGTVEDEQYF
>TRBV11-2|NA|TRBJ2-1
CASTHPGGSSYNEQFF
>TRBV5-1|NA|TRBJ1-5
CASSSRGEQPQHF
>TRBV3-1/TRBV3-2|NA|TRBJ1-5
CASSQNVIQGEPQHF
>TRBV10-2|NA|TRBJ1-5
CASSEPGTQNQPQHF
>TRBV3-1/TRBV3-2|NA|TRBJ2-3
CASSPGAPFTDTQYF
>TRBV28|NA|TRBJ2-1
CASSLRGSSYNEQFF
>TRBV27|NA|TRBJ1-1
CASSTGVFTEAFF
>TRBV28|NA|TRBJ1-2
CASSLIESYGYTF
>TRBV28|NA|TRBJ2-3
CASRGSGSPYTQYF
>TRBV7-9|NA|TRBJ2-3
CASSLGLFTDTQYF
>TRBV6-5|NA|TRBJ1-1
CASSSGKLRGNTEAFF
>TRBV29-1|NA|TRBJ2-5
CSLQTGGPQETQYF
>TRBV5-4|NA|TRBJ2-2
CASIEGQNTGELFF
>TRBV11-3|NA|TRBJ2-2
CASSLGGFTGELFF
>TRBV24-1|NA|TRBJ2-1
CATSGLAGGNNEQFF
>TRBV5-1|NA|TRBJ2-1
CASSSDRGDYEQFF
>TRBV3-1/TRBV3-2|NA|TRBJ2-2
CASSQVGREWHTGELFF